Each of the 28 T cell receptor beta chains below was sequenced from the same sample in a study of cytomegalovirus exposure and HLA in healthy donors. PCR was performed using 60 Vbeta and 13 Jbeta primers. Produced via immunoSEQ multiplex PCR; TCRdb's table is partial and in-frame only. The sample includes approximately 220,000 clones, around 83% of them seen just once. The specimen sequenced was PBMCs. These receptors came from a girl aged 10 to 17 in good health and CMV-seronegative.

The J gene is TRBJ1-4, the V gene TRBV4-3, with D unresolved. The V end was cut by 0 bases, the J end by 7 bases, with 9 bases between. The CDR3 has 14 residues. Germline CDR1 LGHNA, CDR2 YSLEER. CDR3 sequence (DNA): TGCGCCAGCAGCCAAGACGGAGACGGTGAAAAACTGTTTTTT. It is translated as CASSQDGDGEKLFF.

The chain carries TRBV7-2 and TRBJ1-5; the D is unclear. The CDR3 is 15 amino acids. Germline lookup yields CDR1 SGHTA and CDR2 FQGNSA. Trimming took off 5 bases at V and 2 bases at J, with 13 bases between the two ends. The DNA of the CDR3 is TGTGCCAGCAGCATTAGCCGGCACGGCAATCAGCCCCAGCATTTT. Residues: CASSISRHGNQPQHF.

This chain links TRBV2 with TRBJ2-7; 9 bases align to TRBD1. The V segment lost 6 bases and the J segment 1 base; nucleotides outside the gene matches: 4. Germline CDR1 SNHLY, CDR2 FYNNEI. CDR3 size: 14 residues. DNA of the CDR3: TGTGCCAGCAGACCCGGGACAGGGTCCTACGAGCAGTACTTC. Its protein is CASRPGTGSYEQYF.

The rearrangement links TRBV6-1 to TRBJ1-5; TRBD1 agrees at 7 bases. Trimming took 7 bases from V and 6 from J; bases not matched to a gene: 12. Germline assignment: CDR1 MNHNS and CDR2 SASEGT. The CDR3 runs to 15 residues. The CDR3 DNA is TGTGCCAGCATTTTATACCGGGACAGACCTCAGCCCCAGCATTTT. Amino acids: CASILYRDRPQPQHF.

This clone was found a few times. The V call is TRBV21-1, the J call TRBJ1-2; TRBD1, the table's D call, was not compared with the DNA. TRBV21-1 is shown as a pseudogene. CDR3 length: 14 amino acids. The CDR3 region is CASSCPGQGSGYTF. The CDR3 bases are TGTGCCAGCAGTTGCCCGGGACAGGGCTCTGGCTACACCTTC.

The chain recombines TRBV18 with TRBJ2-4; D is ambiguous. Per germline, CDR1 KGHSH and CDR2 LQKENI. This CDR3 is 14 amino acids long. V was cut by 2 bases and J by 9 bases, with 14 bases left in between. CDR3 DNA sequence: TGTGCCAGCTCACCAAGTACCGGGTCGGGCATTCAGTACTTC. Translating it yields CASSPSTGSGIQYF.

The chain joins TRBV15 to TRBJ1-4, with D maybe TRBD1 (6 bases). The V and J ends lost 3 bases and 8 bases respectively, with 16 bases between them. The CDR3 has 15 amino acids. The germline V gene encodes CDR1 LNHNV and CDR2 YYDKDF (reference sequence). CDR3 coding DNA: TGTGCCACCAGCAGGGATAAACAGGGCTTCGAAAAACTGTTTTTT. Encoded protein: CATSRDKQGFEKLFF.

This CDR3 is CASSAQGGALSGANVLTF. The CDR3 DNA follows: TGTGCCAGCAGCGCCCAGGGCGGGGCCCTGTCTGGGGCCAACGTCCTGACTTTC. The chain uses TRBV9 and TRBJ2-6, with a possible D match to TRBD2 (6 bases). V lost 3 bases and J 1 base, leaving 17 bases between the germline ends. CDR1 and CDR2 (germline): SGDLS, YYNGEE. The CDR3 runs to 18 residues.

V gene TRBV6-1 combines with J gene TRBJ2-3, with D unresolved. The V end lost 5 bases, the J end lost 6 bases, and 15 bases lay between the germline ends. The CDR3 extends over 14 amino acids. CDR1 and CDR2 (germline): MNHNS, SASEGT. CDR3 loop: CASSPPLLEDTQYF. Here the CDR3 DNA reads TGTGCCAGCAGTCCCCCCCTCCTTGAGGATACGCAGTATTTT.

V is TRBV27 and J is TRBJ2-3; D is perhaps TRBD1 (6 bases). Trimming left V 2 bases short and J 0 bases short, with 21 bases between. Germline assignment: CDR1 MNHEY and CDR2 SMNVEV (reference sequence). The CDR3 runs 19 residues. The CDR3 spells CASSLTPPDSYTSTDTQYF. The CDR3 DNA reads TGTGCCAGCAGTTTAACCCCTCCGGACAGCTACACCAGCACAGATACGCAGTATTTT.

This clone was detected a few times. The chain has TRBV4-2 and TRBJ1-1, with D tentatively TRBD1 (6 bases). The CDR3 runs 15 residues. Germline V gives CDR1 LGHNA, CDR2 YNFKEQ. The V end lost 2 bases, the J end lost 4 bases, and 14 bases lay between the germline ends. The DNA for the CDR3 is TGTGCCAGCAGCCAAAATGGGGGGGGCACCACTGAAGCTTTCTTT. Its protein is CASSQNGGGTTEAFF.

The chain links TRBV6-6 to TRBJ1-3; possibly TRBD1 for D (6 bases). The CDR3 is made up of 16 amino acids. Germline V gene sequence: CDR1 MNHNY, CDR2 SVGAGI (reference sequence). V was pared by 2 bases and J by 4 bases, with 15 bases between. In DNA form, the CDR3 reads TGTGCCAGCAGTTACGCCCAGGGGACCACGGGAAACACCATATATTTT. Amino acid sequence: CASSYAQGTTGNTIYF.

The J gene is TRBJ2-5, the V gene TRBV7-2; 8 bases fit TRBD2. From germline, CDR1 is SGHTA and CDR2 FQGNSA. CDR3 length: 19 amino acids. The V and J ends lost 0 bases and 0 bases, in that order; junction bases with no gene match: 12. CDR3 sequence (DNA): TGTGCCAGCAGCTTAGCTCCCCCCTTCTCGGGGGGGCACCAAGAGACCCAGTACTTC. Translation gives CASSLAPPFSGGHQETQYF.

The rearrangement joins TRBV28 to TRBJ1-3; TRBD1 is a possible D gene (5 bases). The V end lost 6 bases, the J end lost 0 bases, and 12 bases lay between the germline ends. Germline loops: CDR1 MDHEN, CDR2 SYDVKM. The CDR3 length is 15 residues. Written as DNA, the CDR3 is TGTGCCAGCAGGGCGACAGAAAGCTCTGGAAACACCATATATTTT. The encoded protein is CASRATESSGNTIYF.

This chain joins TRBV14 and TRBJ2-5; weak D call: TRBD1 (7 bases). Germline loops: CDR1 SGHDN, CDR2 FVKESK. The V end lost 1 base, the J end lost 0 bases, and 9 bases lay between the germline ends. This CDR3 comprises 15 residues. Here the CDR3 DNA reads TGTGCCAGCAGCCAAGGCGGGACAGACCAAGAGACCCAGTACTTC. Translation gives CASSQGGTDQETQYF.

This clone was counted a single time. The chain combines TRBV9 with TRBJ1-4; 9 nucleotides match TRBD1. The junction had 16 bases not matched to a gene; V was cut back by 5 bases and J by 8 bases. Germline loops: CDR1 SGDLS, CDR2 YYNGEE. CDR3 length: 17 residues. The CDR3 DNA sequence: TGTGCCAGCAGTTCCGGGACAGGGACCGTCATGACGGAAAAACTGTTTTTT. Translation gives CASSSGTGTVMTEKLFF.

This chain connects TRBV28 to TRBJ1-1; 7 nucleotides line up with TRBD1. This CDR3 is 15 amino acids long. In germline, CDR1 is MDHEN, CDR2 SYDVKM. With V trimmed by 7 bases and J by 6 bases, 14 bases remained unmatched. For the CDR3, the DNA is TGTGCCAGCACGGCTTCCAGGGGGTTATTCTCTGAAGCTTTCTTT. It codes for CASTASRGLFSEAFF. The complete variable domain, with remaining parts taken from reference TRBV28 and TRBJ1-1, reads DVKVTQSSRYLVKRTGEKVFLECVQDMDHENMFWYRQDPGLGLRLIYFSYDVKMKEKGDIPEGYSVSREKKERFSLILESASTNQTSMYLCASTASRGLFSEAFFGQGTRLTVV.

The chain has TRBV28 and TRBJ2-4; 7 bases line up with TRBD2. Germline-derived CDR1 and CDR2 are MDHEN and SYDVKM. This CDR3 comprises 16 residues. V lost 3 bases and J lost 9; bases outside the gene matches: 14. This CDR3 reads CASSFRLASKGGIQYF. The CDR3 nucleotides read TGTGCCAGCAGTTTCCGACTAGCTTCTAAGGGAGGCATTCAGTACTTC.

Concerning this clone itself: The junction and the germline gene differ at one end; a read error may be behind it. The V gene is TRBV28, the J gene TRBJ2-7, with 7 bases that match TRBD1. Germline V gives CDR1 MDHEN, CDR2 SYDVKM. The CDR3 contains 13 residues. The CDR3: CASSLGQGEEQCF. The DNA for the CDR3 is TGTGCCAGCAGTTTAGGTCAGGGGGAAGAGCAGTGCTTC.

V gene TRBV28 combines with J gene TRBJ1-5; unclear D gene. The CDR3 extends over 16 amino acids. Trimming left V 8 bases short and J 0 bases short, with 17 bases between. CDR1 MDHEN and CDR2 SYDVKM come from the germline V gene. Here the CDR3 reads CASRRLLETSNQPQHF. CDR3 coding DNA: TGTGCCAGCCGACGGTTGCTAGAAACTAGCAATCAGCCCCAGCATTTT. Using reference TRBV28 and TRBJ1-5 for the parts outside the CDR3, the full variable domain is DVKVTQSSRYLVKRTGEKVFLECVQDMDHENMFWYRQDPGLGLRLIYFSYDVKMKEKGDIPEGYSVSREKKERFSLILESASTNQTSMYLCASRRLLETSNQPQHFGDGTRLSIL.

The chain employs TRBV6-5 and TRBJ2-3; 9 bases are shared with TRBD1. The CDR3 spans 14 residues. Unmatched junction bases numbered 3, after V lost 4 bases and J lost 4 bases. Germline V gene sequence: CDR1 MNHEY, CDR2 SVGAGI. The CDR3 reads CASSSDRGPDTQYF. DNA for the CDR3: TGTGCCAGCAGTTCGGACAGGGGACCAGATACGCAGTATTTT.

The table lists this clone with a count of one. V gene TRBV6-5 combines with J gene TRBJ2-5; TRBD2 might be the D (5 bases). V dropped 4 bases and J dropped 1 base, with 10 bases sitting between them. The CDR3 runs to 14 residues. The germline gives CDR1 MNHEY, CDR2 SVGAGI. The CDR3 is CASSLFGLQETQYF. The CDR3 DNA reads TGTGCCAGCAGTTTATTTGGACTCCAAGAGACCCAGTACTTC.

The CDR3 reads CASSLALGQLKQETQYF. CDR3 nucleotides: TGTGCCAGCAGCTTAGCCCTGGGACAGCTAAAGCAAGAGACCCAGTACTTC. V gene TRBV11-1 combines with J gene TRBJ2-5; 7 nucleotides align to TRBD1. The CDR3 contains 17 residues. The germline V gene has CDR1 SGHAT and CDR2 FQDESV (reference sequence). V shed 0 bases, J shed 2 bases, and the junction held 9 bases outside the gene matches.

This rearrangement joins TRBV27 to TRBJ1-5; 7 positions match TRBD1. After removal of 6 bases from V and 7 bases from J, the junction contained 6 bases not matched to a gene. Per germline, CDR1 MNHEY and CDR2 SMNVEV (reference sequence). The CDR3 contains 13 residues. The CDR3 DNA is TGTGCCAGCAGCGGGACAGTGGGGCAGCCCCAGCATTTT. Residues: CASSGTVGQPQHF.

The V gene is TRBV4-1, the J gene TRBJ1-3; unclear D gene. The CDR3 consists of 17 residues. Germline CDR1 is MGHRA and CDR2 is YSYEKL. The V end was cut by 0 bases, the J end by 0 bases, with 12 bases between. The CDR3 is CASSQDRRGPSGNTIYF. In nucleotides, the CDR3 is TGCGCCAGCAGCCAAGATCGTAGAGGGCCCTCTGGAAACACCATATATTTT.

CDR3 protein: CASSRGVQYYGYTF. The CDR3 DNA reads as TGTGCCAGCAGTCGGGGGGTCCAGTACTATGGCTACACCTTC. The J gene is TRBJ1-2, the V gene TRBV28; perhaps TRBD1 as D (5 bases). CDR3 length equals 14 residues. The V gene's germline CDR1 is MDHEN and CDR2 SYDVKM. With 5 bases removed from V and 3 bases from J, the gap between germline ends came to 13 bases.

This rearrangement joins TRBV6-6 to TRBJ2-3; TRBD1 might be the D (5 bases). Germline-derived CDR1 and CDR2 are MNHNY and SVGAGI (reference sequence). The CDR3 spans 15 residues. The germline V and J ends were trimmed by 4 bases and 0 bases, with 11 bases remaining between them. CDR3 sequence reads: CASSSATASTDTQYF. CDR3 coding DNA: TGTGCCAGCAGTTCAGCGACAGCTAGCACAGATACGCAGTATTTT.

The chain is built from TRBV6-5 and TRBJ2-1; 10 positions match TRBD1. Germline CDR1 and CDR2: MNHEY and SVGAGI. V gave up 0 bases and J gave up 6 bases; unmatched junction bases: 2. The CDR3 extends over 15 amino acids. CDR3 in DNA: TGTGCCAGCAGTTACTCGGACAGGGGGTTCAATGAGCAGTTCTTC. It specifies CASSYSDRGFNEQFF.